The rows below give T cell receptor beta chains drawn from one sample of a study of blood T cell repertoires in COVID-19. Method: immunoSEQ multiplex PCR; TCRdb's copy keeps in-frame clones and lacks some. The data hold 200,000 to 250,000 clones, with approximately 75% observed a single time. Sequencing input: PBMCs or T cells enriched from blood (not recorded which). The origin of the receptors is a man aged 40-50 years who had recovered from COVID-19. Each CDR3 is given with its conserved first and last residue. Fields, in order: D gene, clone size, CDR3 length, V gene, J gene, CDR3 DNA, CDR3 protein. A D gene is named only where the DNA matches it firmly. A clone size is listed for some rows: how often the clone was seen (once, few, many), or a class if it is expanded.

TRBD1	few	15	TRBV9	TRBJ2-2	TGTGCCAGCAGCCCGCCGACAGGGGCGGTCGGGGAGCTGTTTTTT	CASSPPTGAVGELFF
TRBD1	once	15	TRBV7-2	TRBJ2-7	TGTGCCAGCAGCCAGAGGACAGGGATCCCCTACGAGCAGTACTTC	CASSQRTGIPYEQYF
TRBD2	once	15	TRBV2	TRBJ2-7	TGTGCCAGCAGTGAAGGGCTAGCGGGGCTCTACGAGCAGTACTTC	CASSEGLAGLYEQYF
TRBD1	-	16	TRBV11-1	TRBJ2-5	TGTGCCAGCAGCTTATCGGACAGGGGGCGCCGGGAGACCCAGTACTTC	CASSLSDRGRRETQYF
-	-	15	TRBV3-1/TRBV3-2	TRBJ2-3	TGTGCCAGCAGCCCTAGGACTTCTAGCACAGATACGCAGTATTTT	CASSPRTSSTDTQYF
TRBD2	-	15	TRBV4-2	TRBJ2-1	TGTGCCAGCAGAACGAGCGGGGGTGGAAACAATGAGCAGTTCTTC	CASRTSGGGNNEQFF
-	-	19	TRBV2	TRBJ2-1	TGTGCCAGCAGTGAAGGGGGAGCAGTTGAGGTCCGCTCCTACAATGAGCAGTTCTTC	CASSEGGAVEVRSYNEQFF
-	-	16	TRBV12-5	TRBJ1-2	TGTGCTAGTGGTTTCCTTACGGGATTCGGTATCTATGGCTACACCTTC	CASGFLTGFGIYGYTF
-	-	13	TRBV5-4	TRBJ1-2	TGTGCCAGCAGCCTGGACGGAGGCTATGGCTACACCTTC	CASSLDGGYGYTF
-	-	14	TRBV5-1	TRBJ1-1	TGCGCCAGCAGCCCCGGGGTGAGGGCCACTGAAGCTTTCTTT	CASSPGVRATEAFF
TRBD1	-	14	TRBV19	TRBJ1-1	TGTGCCACAAAAGGGGAAACAGGGGGCACTGAAGCTTTCTTT	CATKGETGGTEAFF
TRBD1	once	15	TRBV6-5	TRBJ1-5	TGTGCCAGCAGTAACAGGGGGCGAAGCAATCAGCCCCAGCATTTT	CASSNRGRSNQPQHF
-	-	16	TRBV5-5	TRBJ2-2	TGTGCCAGCAGCTTCCGGGACAACGCGAACACCGGGGAGCTGTTTTTT	CASSFRDNANTGELFF
TRBD1	-	18	TRBV27	TRBJ1-1	TGTGCCAGCAGGTCGGGACAGCGCATAGGGATATTGCACACTGAAGCTTTCTTT	CASRSGQRIGILHTEAFF
-	-	13	TRBV5-1	TRBJ1-2	TGCGCCAGCAGCTTCGACAGAACCTATGGCTACACCTTC	CASSFDRTYGYTF
-	-	12	TRBV9	TRBJ1-2	TGTGCCAGCAGCGTAGTTGGAGGGGGCTACACCTTC	CASSVVGGGYTF
TRBD2	-	16	TRBV24-1	TRBJ2-5	TGTGCCACCAGTGACTCCGGACTAGCGGGAAGGGAGACCCAGTACTTC	CATSDSGLAGRETQYF
-	-	13	TRBV5-1	TRBJ1-1	TGCGCCAGCAGCCCGCAGGTGAACACTGAAGCTTTCTTT	CASSPQVNTEAFF
-	-	11	TRBV12-3/TRBV12-4	TRBJ1-1	TGTGCCAGCAGTTTGAAGAGTGAAGCTTTCTTT	CASSLKSEAFF
-	-	11	TRBV21-1	TRBJ2-1	TGTGCCAGCAGCGCCCGGACAGATCTAATCTTC	CASSARTDLIF
-	few	15	TRBV7-6	TRBJ1-1	TGTGCCAGCAGCCCCGTTGCGGGGTTGAACACTGAAGCTTTCTTT	CASSPVAGLNTEAFF
-	-	15	TRBV7-3	TRBJ1-3	TGTGCCAGCAGCATAGATTCTAGCTCTGGAAACACCATATATTTT	CASSIDSSSGNTIYF
TRBD1	-	15	TRBV7-9	TRBJ2-2	TGTGCCAGCAGCCAAAACAGGGGTAACACCGGGGAGCTGTTTTTT	CASSQNRGNTGELFF
-	many	15	TRBV27	TRBJ1-2	TGTGCCAGCAGTTTCGGAGGGGTACCCGGAGGGGGCTACACCTTC	CASSFGGVPGGGYTF
TRBD1	-	14	TRBV24-1	TRBJ2-2	TGTGCCACTGAACAGGGGGCGGGAACCGGGGAGCTGTTTTTT	CATEQGAGTGELFF
-	few	15	TRBV5-1	TRBJ1-1	TGCGCCAGCAGCTTGGCGGGGGGCGCAGGAACTGAAGCTTTCTTT	CASSLAGGAGTEAFF
-	-	14	TRBV10-1	TRBJ2-1	TGCGCCAGCAGTGAGTCGAGGACGGGGAGAGAGGGGTTCTTC	CASSESRTGREGFF
TRBD1	-	16	TRBV24-1	TRBJ2-1	TGTGCCACCAGTGATTCCCCGGGACAGGATCTCAATGAGCAGTTCTTC	CATSDSPGQDLNEQFF
TRBD2	-	19	TRBV3-1/TRBV3-2	TRBJ2-2	TGTGCCAGCAGCCTTGGACGACTAGCGGGAGGGGGAAACACCGGGGAGCTGTTTTTT	CASSLGRLAGGGNTGELFF
TRBD1	-	15	TRBV24-1	TRBJ1-2	TGTGCCACCAGTGATTCGGACAGGGCGCCCTATGGCTACACCTTC	CATSDSDRAPYGYTF
-	-	13	TRBV12-3/TRBV12-4	TRBJ1-1	TGTGCCAGCAGTTTAGTGGCTGTCACTGAAGCTTTCTTT	CASSLVAVTEAFF
TRBD2	once	17	TRBV29-1	TRBJ2-1	TGCAGCGTTGTAAATACCGGGACTAGCGGATCCTACAATGAGCAGTTCTTC	CSVVNTGTSGSYNEQFF